This T cell receptor (beta chain) derives from a study of blood T cell repertoires in COVID-19. Whole-study context: Both acute and convalescent COVID-19 samples were obtained from the United States, Italy and Spain. Sources were T cells, B-cell-depleted T cells, or PBMCs; the material itself was cDNA or gDNA.

This clone came up once. Authors' methods: By means of reference gene primer amplification, nucleated cell counts were estimated. Clones were sequenced by immunoSEQ multiplex PCR, and TCRdb holds only the in-frame ones, with some missing. V, J and clone size reflect that table, while D and trimming were determined from the DNA. The sample holds under 30,000 clones; 80% are singletons and the top ten take about half. The origin of this receptor is a woman in her sixties or seventies with acute or convalescent COVID-19. Sequences were obtained from peripheral blood.

The CDR3 protein is CASSQEDRDEQFF. As DNA, the CDR3 is TGTGCCAGCAGCCAAGAGGACAGGGATGAGCAGTTCTTC. The chain links TRBV4-2 to TRBJ2-1, with 8 bases fitting TRBD1. Trimming cost V 0 bases and J 8 bases; bases outside gene matches: 0. The CDR3 runs 13 residues. Germline values: CDR1 LGHNA, CDR2 YNFKEQ.